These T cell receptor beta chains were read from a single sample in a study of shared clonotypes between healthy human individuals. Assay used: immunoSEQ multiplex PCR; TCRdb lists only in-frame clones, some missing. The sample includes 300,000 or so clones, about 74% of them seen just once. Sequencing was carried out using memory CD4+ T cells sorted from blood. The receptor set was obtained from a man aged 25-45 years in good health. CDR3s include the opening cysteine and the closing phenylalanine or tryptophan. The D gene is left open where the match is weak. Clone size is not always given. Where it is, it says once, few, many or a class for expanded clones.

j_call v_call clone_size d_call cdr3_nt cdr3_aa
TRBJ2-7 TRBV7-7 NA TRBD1 TGTGCTAGCAGCCCAACCGGGACAGGGTTGGACGAGCAGTACTTC CASSPTGTGLDEQYF
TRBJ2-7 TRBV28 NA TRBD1 TGTGCCAGCAGGGTAGGACAGGGGGTCTACGAGCAGTACTTC CASRVGQGVYEQYF
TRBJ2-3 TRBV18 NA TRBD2 TGTGCCAGCTCACCCGTCACTAGCGGGAGGGGTGATACGCAGTATTTT CASSPVTSGRGDTQYF
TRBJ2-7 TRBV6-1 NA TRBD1 TGTGCCAGCAGTACAGGGGGCTCCCCCTACGAGCAGTACTTC CASSTGGSPYEQYF
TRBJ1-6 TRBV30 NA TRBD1 TGTGCCTGGAGTAGGGGTTCCCAGGGGGCGAGTTCACCCCTCCACTTT CAWSRGSQGASSPLHF
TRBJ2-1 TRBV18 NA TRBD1 TGTGCCAGCTCACCGGGACAGCCTTTCAATGAGCAGTTCTTC CASSPGQPFNEQFF
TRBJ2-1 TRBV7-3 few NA TGTGCCAGCAGCTTCGGGGTTCCCGAATCTGAGCAGTTCTTC CASSFGVPESEQFF
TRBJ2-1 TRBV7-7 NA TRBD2 TGTGCCAGCGGGTTAAGACTAGCGGGCTACAATGAGCAGTTCTTC CASGLRLAGYNEQFF
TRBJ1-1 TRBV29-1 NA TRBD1 TGCAGCGTTACTAGACAGGGAATGAACACTGAAGCTTTCTTT CSVTRQGMNTEAFF
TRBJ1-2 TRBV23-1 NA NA TGCGCCAGCAGTCAAGTTGGTCACTGGTATGGCTACACCTTC CASSQVGHWYGYTF
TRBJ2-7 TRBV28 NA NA TGTGCCAGCAGTTTTTGGCAGCCCGGAGCGAGGCAGCAGTACTTC CASSFWQPGARQQYF
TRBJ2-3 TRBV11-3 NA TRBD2 TGTGCCAGCAGGGGAGCGGGAGTCGGCACAGATACGCAGTATTTT CASRGAGVGTDTQYF
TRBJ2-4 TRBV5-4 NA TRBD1 TGTGCCAGCAGCGAGACAGGGGTAACCAAAAACATTCAGTACTTC CASSETGVTKNIQYF
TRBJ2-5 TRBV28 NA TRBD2 TGTGCCAGCAGTTTTCAGACTAGCGGGGGAAGAGAGACCCAGTACTTC CASSFQTSGGRETQYF
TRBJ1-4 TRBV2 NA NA TGTGCCAGCAGTTTTAAGCGGGGGGAAAAACTGTTTTTT CASSFKRGEKLFF
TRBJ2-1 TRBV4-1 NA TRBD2 TGCGCCAGCAGCCATGGGACTAGCGGGGGGAATTACAATGAGCAGTTCTTC CASSHGTSGGNYNEQFF
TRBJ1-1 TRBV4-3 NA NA TGCGCCAGCAGCCCTCTGGGGGGCTGGGCTGAAGCTTTCTTT CASSPLGGWAEAFF
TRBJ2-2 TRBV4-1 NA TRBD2 TGCGCCAGCAGCGTCCGACTAGCGGCGAACACCGGGGAGCTGTTTTTT CASSVRLAANTGELFF
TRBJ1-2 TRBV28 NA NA TGTGCCAGCAGTTTACTCGCAGTTTCCAACGGTGGCTACACCTTC CASSLLAVSNGGYTF
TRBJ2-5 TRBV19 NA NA TGTGCCAGTAGTATCTCGGCCAGGGGCGGGGAGACCCAGTACTTC CASSISARGGETQYF
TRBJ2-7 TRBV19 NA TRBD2 TGTGCCAGTAGTTTGGGACTAGCGGGGATCTACGAGCAGTACTTC CASSLGLAGIYEQYF
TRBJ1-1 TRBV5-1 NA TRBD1 TGCGCCAGCAGGGGACAGGGAAGTCTCACTGAAGCTTTCTTT CASRGQGSLTEAFF
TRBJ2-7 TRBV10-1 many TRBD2 TGCGCCAGCAGTCCCGGGACTAGCATCTACGAGCAGTACTTC CASSPGTSIYEQYF
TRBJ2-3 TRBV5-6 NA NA TGTGCCAGCAGCTTGGAGGGAGCAGATACGCAGTATTTT CASSLEGADTQYF
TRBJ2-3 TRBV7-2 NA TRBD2 TGTGCCAGCAGCTTGACTAGCGGTAGCACAGATACGCAGTATTTT CASSLTSGSTDTQYF
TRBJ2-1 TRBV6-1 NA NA TGTGCCAGCAGTGAAGGAGGTGTGTCGGGACGCACCTACAATGAGCAGTTCTTC CASSEGGVSGRTYNEQFF
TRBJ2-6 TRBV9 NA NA TGTGCCAGCACAGGGCTCTCTGGGGCCAACGTCCTGACTTTC CASTGLSGANVLTF
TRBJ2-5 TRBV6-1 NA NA TGTGCCAGCAGTGAACTTGTCTATCCCGCCGGGGAGACCCAGTACTTC CASSELVYPAGETQYF
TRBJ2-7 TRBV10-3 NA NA TGTGCCATCAGTGTAGGTCACAAATACGAGCAGTACTTC CAISVGHKYEQYF
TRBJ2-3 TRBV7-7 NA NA TGTGTCCTACTGCGGATCCCTAGCACAGATACGCAGTATTTT CVLLRIPSTDTQYF
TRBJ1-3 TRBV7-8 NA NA TGTGCCAGCAGCTTACCCCAGGGTGATAGAAACACCATATATTTT CASSLPQGDRNTIYF
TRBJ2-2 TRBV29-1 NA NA TGCAGCGTTAGGGAGTCTGGCACCGGGGAGCTGTTTTTT CSVRESGTGELFF
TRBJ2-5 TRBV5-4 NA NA TGTGCCAGCAGCTTGAGCCGGCAGCAAGAGACCCAGTACTTC CASSLSRQQETQYF
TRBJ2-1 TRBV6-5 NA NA TGTGCCAGCAGTTACATTCGTGGCAATGAGCAGTTCTTC CASSYIRGNEQFF
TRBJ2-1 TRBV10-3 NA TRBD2 TGTGCCATCAGTTCGACTAGCGGGAGTACGAATGAGCAGTTCTTC CAISSTSGSTNEQFF
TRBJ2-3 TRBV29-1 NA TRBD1 TGCAGCGTTGATCAGGGGGCAGATACGCAGTATTTT CSVDQGADTQYF
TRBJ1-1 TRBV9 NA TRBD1 TGTGCCAGCAGCGTGACAGGGGCTGCGGGAACTGAAGCTTTCTTT CASSVTGAAGTEAFF
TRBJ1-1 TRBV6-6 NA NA TGTGCCAGCAGTTACAGAGACAACACTGAAGCTTTCTTT CASSYRDNTEAFF
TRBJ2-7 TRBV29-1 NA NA TGCAGCGTTGTTGCCAGCCACTACGAGCAGTACTTC CSVVASHYEQYF
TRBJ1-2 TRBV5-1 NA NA TGCGCCAGCACCTTTGACCTGGCGGACTATGGCTACACCTTC CASTFDLADYGYTF
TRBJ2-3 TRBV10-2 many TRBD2 TGCGCCAGCATGGGGACTAGGAGCACAGATACGCAGTATTTT CASMGTRSTDTQYF
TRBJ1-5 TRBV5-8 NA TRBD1 TGTGCCAGCAGCTTGTGGGGGGGACAGGGTGCTCAGCCCCAGCATTTT CASSLWGGQGAQPQHF
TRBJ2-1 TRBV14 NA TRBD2 TGTGCCAGCAGCCAACCTAGGTTAGCGGGGTACAATGAGCAGTTCTTC CASSQPRLAGYNEQFF
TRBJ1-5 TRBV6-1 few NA TGTGCCAGCAGTGCAATGGGAGCAGGGGGCAATCAGCCCCAGCATTTT CASSAMGAGGNQPQHF
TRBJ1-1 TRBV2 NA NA TGTGCCAGCAGTCTTACAGGGAACACTGAAGCTTTCTTT CASSLTGNTEAFF
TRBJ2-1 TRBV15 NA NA TGTGCCACCAGCCTGCACCCAAATATACAAACCAATGAGCAGTTCTTC CATSLHPNIQTNEQFF
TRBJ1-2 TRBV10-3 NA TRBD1 TGTGCCATCAGTCAAGGTTCGGGACAGGGGGCGCATGGCTACACCTTC CAISQGSGQGAHGYTF
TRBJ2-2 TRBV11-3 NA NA TGTGCCAGCAGCTTAGATCGTTCGGAGCTGTTTTTT CASSLDRSELFF
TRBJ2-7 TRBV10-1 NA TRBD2 TGCGCCAGCAGTGACCAGGCGGCGGGAGCATTGTACGAGCAGTACTTC CASSDQAAGALYEQYF
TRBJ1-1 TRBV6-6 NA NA TGTGCCAGCAGCTCTATATCAGGGGATACTGAAGCTTTCTTT CASSSISGDTEAFF
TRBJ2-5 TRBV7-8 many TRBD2 TGTGCCAGCAGCTTAGGGACTAGCGGGAGGGTCGGAGAGACCCAGTACTTC CASSLGTSGRVGETQYF
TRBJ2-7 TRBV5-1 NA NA TGCGCCAGCAGCTTGGAGGCCCGATCAAACCCACCGGGGGAGCAGTACTTC CASSLEARSNPPGEQYF
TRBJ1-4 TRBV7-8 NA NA TGTGCCAGCAGCCCGCAGGGTATTGGTAATGAAAAACTGTTTTTT CASSPQGIGNEKLFF
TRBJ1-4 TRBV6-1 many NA TGTGCCAGCAGTGAACCCCTGGGGGAGACTCTCAATGAAAAACTGTTTTTT CASSEPLGETLNEKLFF
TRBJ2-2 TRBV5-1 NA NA TGCGCCAGCAGAATTATTACTGGAGGAGGTACCGGGGAGCTGTTTTTT CASRIITGGGTGELFF